This T cell receptor beta chain was observed in a study of naive and memory T cell subsets. Findings and limits, study-wide: Gini index rose across naive, CM, EM and EMRA in CD4 and CD8. Over 85% of naive TCR sequences appeared only once after error correction, unlike memory subsets. TCR abundance followed a power law differing between naive and memory subsets.

Germline loops: CDR1 LNHDA, CDR2 SQIVND (reference sequence). This CDR3 is built from 12 residues. The ends were cut back, 6 bases at V and 4 bases at J, with 9 bases in the middle. The beta constant-region primer was an equimolar mix of two oligonucleotides covering TRBC1 and TRBC2. TCRdb fed the UMI-ligation and nested PCR reads into MiXCR, producing one record per CDR3 protein. The sample records about 35,000 distinct CDR3 sequences, about an eighth being singletons. This clonotype has at least ten counts. Its specificity is unknown. Cells stained for CD3, CD4, CD8, CD45RA and CD27 were sorted into four subsets.

What was sequenced was effector memory CD4+ T cells from blood. Subset noted: effector memory, CD45RA- CD27-. The TCR originated in a human donor in good health. J is TRBJ1-2 and V is TRBV19, with D uncertain. The CDR3 DNA reads TGTGCCAGTAGCCCGCAGACCTATGGCTACACCTTC. Encoded protein: CASSPQTYGYTF.